These T cell receptor beta chains were read from a single sample in a study of T-cell reconstitution after alpha-beta-depleted transplantation in children. From the PCR reads, TCRdb called clonotypes with MiXCR, one entry per CDR3 protein. The repertoire includes some 840,000 distinct CDR3 sequences, roughly 15% of them detected once, and approximately 5% sits in the top ten. The sample here was PBMCs, mostly from graft donor cells, taken 360 days after TCRalphabeta/CD19-depleted stem cell transplant. The receptors come from a male patient between 10 and 17 years old who had a stem cell transplant for acute lymphoblastic leukemia, so the T cells may come from the graft donor. Both conserved end residues are part of each CDR3. A D gene is named only where the DNA matches it firmly. The size of a clone is reported for some rows only, either as once, few or many, or as a class for expanded clones.

TRBJ2-2,TRBD2,TRBV5-1,few,CASSLGLAGVELFF,TGCGCCAGCAGCTTGGGACTAGCGGGAGTAGAGCTGTTTTTT
TRBJ1-1,NA,TRBV2,NA,CASSVDARIGLYTEAFF,TGTGCCAGCAGTGTCGATGCGCGGATAGGACTCTACACTGAAGCTTTCTTT
TRBJ2-1,NA,TRBV7-3,NA,CASSLTLDPYNEQFF,TGTGCCAGCAGCTTAACGCTAGACCCCTACAATGAGCAGTTCTTC
TRBJ1-1,NA,TRBV20-1,NA,CSARDPDSGEAFF,TGCAGTGCTAGAGACCCTGACTCAGGAGAAGCTTTCTTT
TRBJ2-3,TRBD2,TRBV9,NA,CASSPPSGSTDTQYF,TGTGCCAGCAGCCCCCCTAGCGGGAGCACAGATACGCAGTATTTT
TRBJ2-3,NA,TRBV29-1,NA,CSVPPGGLTDTQYF,TGCAGCGTACCCCCCGGGGGGCTCACAGATACGCAGTATTTT
TRBJ2-7,NA,TRBV12-3/TRBV12-4,many,CASSLDGGSGFYEQYF,TGTGCCAGCAGTTTAGATGGGGGCTCGGGATTCTACGAGCAGTACTTC
TRBJ1-5,NA,TRBV15,NA,CATSRGWSQPQHF,TGTGCCACCAGCAGAGGCTGGAGTCAGCCCCAGCATTTT
TRBJ2-3,TRBD1,TRBV12-3/TRBV12-4,NA,CASSFLRQGRTDTDTQYF,TGTGCCAGCAGTTTCCTCCGACAGGGGCGCACCGACACAGATACGCAGTATTTT
TRBJ2-2,NA,TRBV6-2/TRBV6-3,NA,CASSYPRGGNTGELFF,TGTGCCAGCAGTTACCCCCGGGGTGGGAACACCGGGGAGCTGTTTTTT
TRBJ1-2,TRBD1,TRBV12-3/TRBV12-4,NA,CASSPRGGQGVHGYTF,TGTGCCAGCAGCCCCAGGGGGGGACAGGGAGTACATGGCTACACCTTC
TRBJ2-7,NA,TRBV2,NA,CASKGALADIHEQYF,TGTGCCAGCAAGGGGGCCCTAGCGGATATCCACGAGCAGTACTTC
TRBJ2-1,NA,TRBV5-1,many,CASSLGTSTYNEQFF,TGCGCCAGCAGCTTGGGGACATCTACGTACAATGAGCAGTTCTTC
TRBJ1-6,TRBD1,TRBV4-1,once,CASSHLTGRSYNSPLHF,TGCGCCAGCAGCCACTTGACAGGGCGCTCCTATAATTCACCCCTCCACTTT
TRBJ2-3,TRBD2,TRBV12-3/TRBV12-4,few,CASSLGREGLGTDTQYF,TGTGCCAGCAGTTTGGGGCGGGAGGGCCTCGGCACAGATACGCAGTATTTT
TRBJ2-3,TRBD1,TRBV10-3,few,CAISEGTGTPDTQYF,TGTGCCATCAGTGAAGGGACAGGGACCCCAGATACGCAGTATTTT
TRBJ2-1,TRBD1,TRBV16,many,CASSQSDRAYEQFF,TGTGCCAGCAGCCAATCTGACAGGGCCTATGAGCAGTTCTTC
TRBJ2-7,NA,TRBV7-9,NA,CASSWGGTPYEQYF,TGTGCCAGCAGCTGGGGCGGGACACCCTACGAGCAGTACTTC
TRBJ1-2,TRBD1,TRBV15,NA,CATLMGGQGHGYTF,TGTGCCACCCTAATGGGAGGACAGGGGCACGGCTACACCTTC
TRBJ2-1,NA,TRBV7-8,few,CASTQTVPYNEQFF,TGTGCCAGCACCCAGACAGTACCTTACAATGAGCAGTTCTTC
TRBJ1-1,NA,TRBV5-1,NA,CASSLAGGPTEAFF,TGCGCCAGCAGCTTGGCCGGGGGGCCCACTGAAGCTTTCTTT
TRBJ1-2,NA,TRBV12-3/TRBV12-4,NA,CASSLVSIPNYGYTF,TGTGCCAGCAGTTTGGTCTCTATTCCGAACTATGGCTACACCTTC
TRBJ2-5,TRBD2,TRBV9,few,CASSKGLARQETQYF,TGTGCCAGCAGCAAAGGACTAGCGAGACAGGAGACCCAGTACTTC
TRBJ2-1,NA,TRBV6-1,many,CASSEDGDNEQFF,TGTGCCAGCAGTGAGGACGGCGACAATGAGCAGTTCTTC
TRBJ2-5,TRBD1,TRBV24-1,NA,CATSDNSGTGIETQYF,TGTGCCACCAGTGACAACTCCGGGACAGGTATAGAGACCCAGTACTTC
TRBJ2-7,NA,TRBV7-9,NA,CASSPPAAVYYEQYF,TGTGCCAGCAGCCCCCCCGCGGCAGTTTACTACGAGCAGTACTTC